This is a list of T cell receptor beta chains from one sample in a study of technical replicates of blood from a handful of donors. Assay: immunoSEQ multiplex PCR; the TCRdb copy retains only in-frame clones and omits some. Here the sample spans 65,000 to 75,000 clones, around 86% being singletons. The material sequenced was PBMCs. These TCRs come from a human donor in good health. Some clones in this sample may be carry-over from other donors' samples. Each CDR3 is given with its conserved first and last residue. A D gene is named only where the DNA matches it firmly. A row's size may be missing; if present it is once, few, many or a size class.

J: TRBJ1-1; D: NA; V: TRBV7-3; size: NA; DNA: TGTGCCAGCAGCTTTCAGGGGAACACTGAAGCTTTCTTT; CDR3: CASSFQGNTEAFF
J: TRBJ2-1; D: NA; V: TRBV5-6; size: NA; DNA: TGTGCCAGCAGGTTCGGGGGTCCCTACAATGAGCAGTTCTTC; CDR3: CASRFGGPYNEQFF
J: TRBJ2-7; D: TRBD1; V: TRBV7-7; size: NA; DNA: TGTGCCAGCAGCTTAACCTCGGACAGGCCCTCCTACGAGCAGTACTTC; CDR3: CASSLTSDRPSYEQYF
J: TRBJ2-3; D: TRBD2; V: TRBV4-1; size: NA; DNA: TGCGCCAGCAGCCAACTCGCGGGGGGTAGCACAGATACGCAGTATTTT; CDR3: CASSQLAGGSTDTQYF
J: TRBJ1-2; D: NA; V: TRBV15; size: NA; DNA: TGTGCCACCAGCAGAGGCTTGGGCAGGGTGGACTATGGCTACACCTTC; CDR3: CATSRGLGRVDYGYTF
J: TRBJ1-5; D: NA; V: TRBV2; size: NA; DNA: TGTGCCAGCAGTGAATACGGGGGTAGTCAGCCCCAGCATTTT; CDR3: CASSEYGGSQPQHF
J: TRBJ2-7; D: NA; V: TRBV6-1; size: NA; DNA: TGTGCCAGCAGTCTAGGTGTGACGGGAACCTACGAGCAGTACTTC; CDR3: CASSLGVTGTYEQYF
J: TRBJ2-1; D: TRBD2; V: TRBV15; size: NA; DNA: TGTGCCACCAGCACCATTCCGGCCGGGACTAGCGGGAGGTACGAGCAGTTCTTC; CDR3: CATSTIPAGTSGRYEQFF
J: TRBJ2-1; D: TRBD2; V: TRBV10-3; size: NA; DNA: TGTGCCATCAAGAATAGCGGGGGTAATGAGCAGTTCTTC; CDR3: CAIKNSGGNEQFF
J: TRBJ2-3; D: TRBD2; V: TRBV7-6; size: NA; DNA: TGTGCCAGCAGCTTACGCCTAGCGGGGAATACGCAGTATTTT; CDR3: CASSLRLAGNTQYF
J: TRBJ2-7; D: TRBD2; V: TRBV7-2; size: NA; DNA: TGTGCCAGCAGCTTAGCCAGCGGGATCCACGAGCAGTACTTC; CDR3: CASSLASGIHEQYF
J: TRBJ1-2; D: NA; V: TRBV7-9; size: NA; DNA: TGTGCCAGCAGCTTTCAGAGGGACTATGGCTACACCTTC; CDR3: CASSFQRDYGYTF
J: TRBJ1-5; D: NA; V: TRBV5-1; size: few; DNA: TGCGCCAGCAGCCCCCAGAGCAATCAGCCCCAGCATTTT; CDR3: CASSPQSNQPQHF
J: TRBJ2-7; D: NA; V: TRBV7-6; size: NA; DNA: TGTGCCAGCAGCCGAGGGGGGGGCGGCTACGAGCAGTACTTC; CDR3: CASSRGGGGYEQYF
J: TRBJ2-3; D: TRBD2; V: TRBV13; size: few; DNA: TGTGCCAGCAGCCCGGGGACTAGCGGGAGAGGCTCAGATACGCAGTATTTT; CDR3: CASSPGTSGRGSDTQYF
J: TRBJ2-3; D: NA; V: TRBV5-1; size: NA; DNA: TGCGCCAGCAGCTTGGGCAGGAACCCCACAGATACGCAGTATTTT; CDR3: CASSLGRNPTDTQYF
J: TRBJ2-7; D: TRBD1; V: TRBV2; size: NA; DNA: TGTGCCAGCAGTGCGCCAGGGGGCGCGGGGGAGCAGTACTTC; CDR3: CASSAPGGAGEQYF
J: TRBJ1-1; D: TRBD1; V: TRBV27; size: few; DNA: TGTGCCAGCAGTACCGCGGGACAGGGGGCTATGAACACTGAAGCTTTCTTT; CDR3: CASSTAGQGAMNTEAFF
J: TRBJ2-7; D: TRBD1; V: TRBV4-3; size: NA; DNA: TGCGCCAGCAGCCAAAAACGACAGGGGGTGGACGAGCAGTACTTC; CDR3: CASSQKRQGVDEQYF
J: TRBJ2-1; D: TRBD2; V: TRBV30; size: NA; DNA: TGTGCCTGTTACCCTAGCGGGAGGCTCGATGAGCAGTTCTTC; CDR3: CACYPSGRLDEQFF
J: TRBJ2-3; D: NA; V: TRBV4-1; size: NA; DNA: TGCGCCAGCAGCCTTTTCCCATCAAACACAGATACGCAGTATTTT; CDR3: CASSLFPSNTDTQYF
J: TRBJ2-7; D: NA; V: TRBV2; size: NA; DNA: TGTGCCAGCAGTGAAAGGTTACAGGGATTGCACGAGCAGTACTTC; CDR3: CASSERLQGLHEQYF
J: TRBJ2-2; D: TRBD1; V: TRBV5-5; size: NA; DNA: TGTGCCAGCAGCTTAGCCCGGTGGACAGGGATGAACACCGGGGAGCTGTTTTTT; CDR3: CASSLARWTGMNTGELFF
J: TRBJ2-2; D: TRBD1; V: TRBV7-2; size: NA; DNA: TGTGCCAGCAGTCCTACGGACAGGCCCGGGGAGCTGTTTTTT; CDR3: CASSPTDRPGELFF
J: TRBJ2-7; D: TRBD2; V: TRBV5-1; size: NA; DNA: TGCGCCAGCAGCTTGGCAGGGACTAGCGGGAAAGGCGAGCAGTACTTC; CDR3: CASSLAGTSGKGEQYF
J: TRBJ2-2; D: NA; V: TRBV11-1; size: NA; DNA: TGTGCCAGCAGCTTAGCACGGTCCGCGGGGCTGTTTTTT; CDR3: CASSLARSAGLFF
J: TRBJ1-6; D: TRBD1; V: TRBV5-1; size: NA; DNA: TGCGCCAGCAGCCCGGGACAGAATAATTCACCCCTCCACTTT; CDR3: CASSPGQNNSPLHF
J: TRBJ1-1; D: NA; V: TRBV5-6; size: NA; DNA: TGTGCCAGCAGCTCGGACAGAGGCATCTCTTCAGCTTTCTTT; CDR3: CASSSDRGISSAFF
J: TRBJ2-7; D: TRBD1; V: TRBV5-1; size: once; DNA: TGCGCCAGCAGCTCCGGGACAGGGGCTCACGAGCAGTACTTC; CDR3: CASSSGTGAHEQYF
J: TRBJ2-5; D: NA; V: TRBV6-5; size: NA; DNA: TGTGCCAGCAGTTACTACGGCGGGGACCAAGAGACCCAGTACTTC; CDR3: CASSYYGGDQETQYF
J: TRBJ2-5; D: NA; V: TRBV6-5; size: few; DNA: TGTGCCAGCAGTTCGTCTCTAGCGCTAGCCCAAGAGACCCAGTACTTC; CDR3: CASSSSLALAQETQYF
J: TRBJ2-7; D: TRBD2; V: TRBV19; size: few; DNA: TGTGCCAGTAGTTCGACTAGCGGGGGATACGAGCAGTACTTC; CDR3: CASSSTSGGYEQYF
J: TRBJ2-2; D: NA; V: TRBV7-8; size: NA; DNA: TGTGCCAGCAGCTTGGGGCCCTTCGGGGAGCTGTTTTTT; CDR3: CASSLGPFGELFF
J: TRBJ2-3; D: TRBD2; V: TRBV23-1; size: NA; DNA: TGCGCCAGCAGTCAGGCCGGAACTAGCGGGGTACAGAGAGATACGCAGTATTTT; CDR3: CASSQAGTSGVQRDTQYF
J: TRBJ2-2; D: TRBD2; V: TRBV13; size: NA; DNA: TGTGCCAGCAGCTTCACCCTAGCGGGAATCCACCGGGAGCTGTTTTTT; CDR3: CASSFTLAGIHRELFF
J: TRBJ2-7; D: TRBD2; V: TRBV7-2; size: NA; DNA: TGTGCCAGCAGAGCAGGGACTAGCGGAGAGCAGTACTTC; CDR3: CASRAGTSGEQYF
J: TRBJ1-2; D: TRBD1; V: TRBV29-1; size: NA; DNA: TGCAGCGTGTCGGGACAGGGGGCTCTTGGCTACACCTTC; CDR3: CSVSGQGALGYTF
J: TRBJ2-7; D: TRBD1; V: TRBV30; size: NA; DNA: TGTGCCTGGAGTGTAGACAGGGGGCTGTACGAGCAGTACTTC; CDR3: CAWSVDRGLYEQYF
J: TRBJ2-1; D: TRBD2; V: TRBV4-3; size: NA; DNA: TGCGCCAGCAGCCAAGATCGACTAGCGATGAATGAGCAGTTCTTC; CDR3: CASSQDRLAMNEQFF
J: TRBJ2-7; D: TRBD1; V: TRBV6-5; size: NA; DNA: TGTGCCAGCAGTCGCGACAGGGGAAATTCCTACGAGCAGTACTTC; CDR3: CASSRDRGNSYEQYF
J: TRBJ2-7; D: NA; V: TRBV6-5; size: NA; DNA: TGTGCCAGCAGGTCCCGGGACAACTCCTACGAGCAGTACTTC; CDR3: CASRSRDNSYEQYF
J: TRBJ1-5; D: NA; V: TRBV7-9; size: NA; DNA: TGTGCCAGCAGCTTAGGGGAGGGCCAGCCCCAGCATTTT; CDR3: CASSLGEGQPQHF
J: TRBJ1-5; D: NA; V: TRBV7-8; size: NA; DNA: TGTGCCAGCACAATTGGGGCCGGTCAGCCCCAGCATTTT; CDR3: CASTIGAGQPQHF
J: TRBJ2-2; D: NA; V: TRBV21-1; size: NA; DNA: TGTGCCAGCAGCTTTGGGGGGTCTAGCGGGAGTCGGGAGGGTAACGCCGGGGAGCTGTTTTTT; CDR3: CASSFGGSSGSREGNAGELFF
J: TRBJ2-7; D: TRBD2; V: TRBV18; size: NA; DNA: TGTGCCAGCTCACCCCCGGGAGGCGGGACCACCGGCTACGAGCAGTACTTC; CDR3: CASSPPGGGTTGYEQYF
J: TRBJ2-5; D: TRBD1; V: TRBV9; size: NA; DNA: TGTGCCAGCAGCGTAGGGGACAGGGGTTTAGAGACCCAGTACTTC; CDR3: CASSVGDRGLETQYF
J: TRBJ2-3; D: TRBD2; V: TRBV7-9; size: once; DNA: TGTGCCAGCAGCTTCATCCGGGGGGGGAATAGAGATACGCAGTATTTT; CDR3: CASSFIRGGNRDTQYF
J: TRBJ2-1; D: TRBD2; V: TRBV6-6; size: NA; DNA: TGTGCCAGCAGTGCACTAGCGGGAGGGCTTGATGAGCAGTTCTTC; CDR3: CASSALAGGLDEQFF
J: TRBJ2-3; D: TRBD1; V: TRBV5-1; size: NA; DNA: TGCGCCAGCAGCTACAGAATCACAGGGGGTCTAGGCGCAGATACGCAGTATTTT; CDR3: CASSYRITGGLGADTQYF
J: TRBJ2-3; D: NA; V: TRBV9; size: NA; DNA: TGTGCCAGCAGCGCCTCCCCCCCAGATACGCAGTATTTT; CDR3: CASSASPPDTQYF
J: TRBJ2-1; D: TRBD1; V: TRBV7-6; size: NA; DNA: TGTGCCAGCAGCTTTGGGACAGGGGACAATGAGCAGTTCTTC; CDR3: CASSFGTGDNEQFF
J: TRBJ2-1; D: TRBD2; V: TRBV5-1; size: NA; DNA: TGCGCCAGCAGCCCCACTAGCGCGAACAATGAGCAGTTCTTC; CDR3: CASSPTSANNEQFF
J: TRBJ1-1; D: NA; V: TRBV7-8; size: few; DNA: TGTGCCAGCAGCACATGGGGTCCACGGGGGGAAACTGAAGCTTTCTTT; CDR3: CASSTWGPRGETEAFF
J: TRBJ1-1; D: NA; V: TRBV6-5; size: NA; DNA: TGTGCCAGCAGTTACACTCTAGGACAGATGAACACTGAAGCTTTCTTT; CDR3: CASSYTLGQMNTEAFF
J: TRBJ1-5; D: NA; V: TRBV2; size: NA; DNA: TGTGCCAGCAGTGAAACAGGTAGCAATCAGCCCCAGCATTTT; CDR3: CASSETGSNQPQHF